This T cell receptor beta chain was retrieved from a study of cytomegalovirus exposure and HLA in healthy donors (dated 2017 in TCRdb). In the study overall: According to an earlier analysis of a few hundred of the donors, 150 million to 200 million T cells yielded 100 million or so unique TCR beta sequences and less than 300 Gb of sequence data. An early release that covered about 640 HLA-typed donors contained approximately 300 gigabases of sequencing data and about 84 million unique TCR sequences. Of the 300 to 450 genotyped donors, around 81% fell in the genetic ancestry cluster associated with self-reported Caucasian donors. The study aimed to test whether cataloging public T cell receptors could reveal signatures of past pathogen exposure. The study used immunosequencing to profile the T cell repertoires of 666 subjects and linked those repertoires to cytomegalovirus serostatus. In addition to the first cohort of roughly 670 subjects, a separate validation cohort of over 90 different subjects was used. To predict cytomegalovirus infection status, the study brought together high-throughput TCR immunosequencing, statistical association of individual TCRs with disease status, and machine learning. A later analysis re-analyzed previously published TCR beta repertoires from approximately 670 donors and added high-resolution HLA genotyping to study TCR occurrence patterns. In the later analysis, no new phenotypic data were used to find candidate immune exposures; instead, reliance was placed on TCR beta sequences and their occurrence across donors. To decide whether each TCR beta V gene segment behaved as functional or pseudogenic, an earlier analysis of some 600 of the donors relied on high-throughput TCR beta sequencing. Donor age, sex, ethnicity and CMV serostatus were compiled together with the repertoire data. In a later genetic analysis, genome-wide SNP genotypes for about 55% of the roughly 700 donors were used, and that subset was treated as a discovery cohort. Every repertoire in the discovery cohort had been generated on one and the same sequencing platform. HLA typing included class I and class II loci at four-digit resolution. Typing coverage differed by locus: A, B, C, DRB1 and DQB1 were typed in roughly 620-630 donors, DQA1 in 522, DPA1 in over 600, and DPB1 in 450 to 490. A handful of DR-DQ haplotypes were treated as single units for association and clustering because of strong linkage in the cohort. Among some 410 genotyped donors of the cohort, an average of around 240,000 unique TCR beta nucleotide sequences was sequenced per donor, of which 15% to 20% were non-productive.

What the work shows at the level of the full study, not this receptor alone: In this cohort, only TCR beta chains were sequenced, and detectable features were limited by the absence of alpha or paired-chain data. Presence/absence analyses assumed roughly uniform sequencing depth across donors, an assumption that may not hold. The authors suggested that the approach could potentially be generalized to other disease states and immunological phenotypes. While some public TCRs were present in many individuals, most TCR sequences turned up only very rarely across donors. In a later genetic analysis, a missense DCLRE1C variant was associated with V-gene and J-gene trimming of TCR beta chains, and the association was replicated in an independent cohort. The study gave a list of around 170 TCR beta chains associated with cytomegalovirus. The only immune exposure information available for the cohort was CMV serostatus. Because some donors lacked HLA typing at each locus, the association tests relied only on the typed subset. In both the original and validation cohorts, the classifier was reported to diagnose cytomegalovirus status with high specificity and sensitivity. In a later analysis, HLA-associated TCR beta chains showed more clonal expansion and lower generation probabilities than non-associated chains that were equally common. A further reported finding was that TCR beta sequences accurately predicted the HLA-A and HLA-B alleles for most subjects in the first cohort. A later analysis reported that several top co-occurrence clusters appeared linked to parvovirus B19, influenza, CMV and Epstein-Barr virus. In vitro tests confirmed that a few of the cytomegalovirus-associated TCR beta chains recognize cytomegalovirus antigens. An earlier analysis of several hundred of the donors showed that most TCR beta V segments appeared in productive rearrangements either about 90% or about 30% of the time, which broadly matched IMGT annotations. Because counts were too low, roughly 18 rarely observed V segments, including chromosome 9 orphons, were left out of the earlier analysis of 500 to 750 of the donors. In a later genetic analysis, fewer N-insertions in productive TCRs were reported among donors in an Asian-associated ancestry cluster than the roughly 640-donor mean. Linkage disequilibrium might explain the correlated functional status among segregating V segments, but an unknown experimental factor could not be ruled out. Assigning TCR associations to individual alleles was difficult when HLA alleles, especially DR and DQ, strongly co-occurred. A later analysis found that most CMV-associated TCR beta chains appeared HLA-restricted, with HLA associations seemingly driven largely by CMV exposure. In a later analysis, 15,000 to 20,000 TCR beta sequences were associated with specific HLA alleles at a false discovery rate of 0.05. The sequencing pipeline was judged likely to have produced a cluster of highly shared sequence variants as a technical artifact. Some IMGT-functional V segments, including TRBV6-2 and TRBV6-3, could not be distinguished by the 87-base-pair reads and were therefore excluded. In a later analysis, TCR association rates were found to vary across HLA loci, with the most associated TCRs seen for DRB1 alleles and the fewest for HLA-C alleles.

Only one count was recorded for this clone. Its target antigen remains unknown. No per-base quality is available; no much larger clone lies one base away. From cysteine to phenylalanine, the CDR3 is 11 amino acids long. Only CDR3 DNA remains: 33 bases, in frame from the first base. At the junction V is shortened by 3 bases and J by 4 bases, with 6 bases in between. The germline V gene (reference sequence) yields DFQATT for CDR1 and SNEGSKA for CDR2. Library creation used the immunoSEQ multiplex PCR assay. A mixture of 60 forward primers for TCR Vbeta segments and 13 reverse primers for TCR Jbeta segments was used in the multiplex PCR. The CDR3 region of rearranged TCR beta genes was amplified from genomic DNA with a multiplex PCR assay. The amplified TCR beta libraries were sequenced on the Illumina HiSeq System as 87-base-pair reads. In the authors' own workflow: Across the 500 to 750 repertoires, a later analysis counted 60 million to 90 million unique TCR beta chains, around 10 million of which were shared by at least two donors. A nearest-neighbor algorithm error-corrected the raw reads and collapsed the reads into unique sequences, merging closely related sequences to remove PCR and sequencing errors. CDR3 sequences were aligned to IMGT reference sequences to assign V, D and J gene segments. For a sequence to be retained, a match of at least six nucleotides to both a V gene segment and a J gene segment was required. Rearrangements were called productive when the CDR3 lacked stop codons and stayed in frame with V and J; all others were non-productive. Following IMGT convention, CDR3 was defined as the stretch from the second conserved V-encoded cysteine to the conserved J-encoded phenylalanine. The earlier analysis of fewer than 700 of the donors excluded sequences that lacked an unambiguous match to a single V gene segment. An earlier analysis of roughly 590 of the donors called V segments functional above 56.7% productive rearrangements and segregating when the between-donor standard deviation exceeded 5%. A statistical classification framework was built to diagnose cytomegalovirus status from the catalog of TCR beta chain sequences. In a later analysis, TCR nucleotide sequences were compared against IMGT/GENE-DB human TR gene sequences so that V and J genes could be assigned. A later analysis assigned CDR3 sequences and most-parsimonious VDJ recombination scenarios with the TCRdist pipeline. A later analysis defined each TCR beta chain by its CDR3 amino acid sequence plus V-gene family, and excluded reads lacking a unique V-gene family. As a way to deal with suspected cross-contamination and a sequencing artifact, a later analysis dropped 450 to 700 nucleotide sequences that were highly shared and had low generation probability. In a later analysis, a clonal expansion index was calculated for each public chain from normalized within-repertoire ranks of inferred template counts. In a later analysis, generation probabilities were computed with a VDJ recombination model fitted to out-of-frame rearrangements, and the resulting probabilities were checked against IGoR. In a later analysis, hypergeometric tests were used to score TCR-TCR, TCR-HLA and TCR-CMV co-occurrence, with a repertoire-size bias correction applied to TCR pairs. False discovery rates were estimated in a later analysis by permuting HLA or CMV assignments 20 times. In a later analysis, co-occurring TCRs were grouped using DBSCAN, and TCRdist sequence similarity was added for clustering within HLA-allele-positive subsets. For co-occurrence clustering, repertoires with fewer than 30,000 or more than 120,000 public chains were excluded, along with 5 or 6 repertoires with anomalous nucleotide sharing. TCRdb carries this immuneACCESS record with in-frame sequences only. Its versions omit some clonotypes, under half of them owing to an unresolved V gene in the studies checked, with the rest unexplained. V and J calls and clone size are those listed in that table; D and trimming were worked out from the DNA. This sample comprises tens of thousands of clones, roughly four fifths of them detected only once. Under 6.5% of the sample is in the top ten clones.

The cohort comprised more than 550 healthy bone marrow donors. At the time of sampling, every cohort member was nominally healthy, though immune exposures that went unrecorded were likely present. The donor tested CMV seronegative and was one of the 352 seronegative cohort members. Every donor gave a peripheral blood sample, and the peripheral blood mononuclear cells from that sample were used for TCR beta sequencing. The Qiagen DNeasy Blood Extraction Kit was used to extract genomic DNA from the blood cell samples. The origin of this receptor is a man aged 45-65 years in good health and CMV-seronegative. The chain joins TRBV20-1 to TRBJ1-2, with no D gene named confidently. The source material was PBMCs. The CDR3 protein sequence reads: CSASSVYGYTF. The nucleotide sequence is given as TGCAGTGCTAGCAGTGTCTATGGCTACACCTTC.